This T cell receptor beta chain was documented in a study of T cell repertoires in cytomegalovirus infection. The overall study: In public TCR beta signatures, there were indications of both CMV infection and matching HLA type.

Whole-study results and caveats: Using cumulative public TCR beta family frequency, the authors identified those who carried CMV together with the relevant HLA. HLA-C-restricted TCR beta clonotypes specific for CMV led the ex vivo response.

In the case of this clonotype: The antigen is not known.

TCRdb re-called the reads through MiXCR, storing one row per CDR3 protein. The sample records about 180,000 distinct CDR3 sequences, approximately 18% being singletons. This receptor was identified in a human donor in good health (CMV status not recorded). Some clones in this sample may be carry-over from other donors' samples. Sequencing was done on a sample of CD8+ T cells from PBMCs.

CDR3 residues: CASSHSGGSYNEQFF. Written as DNA, the CDR3 is TGTGCCAGCAGTCATAGCGGGGGGTCCTACAATGAGCAGTTCTTC. The chain is built from TRBV11-2 and TRBJ2-1, with 10 bases that match TRBD2. CDR3 length equals 15 residues. CDR1 and CDR2 (germline): SGHAT, FQNNGV. V shed 6 bases, J shed 1 base, and the junction held 3 bases outside the gene matches. The full variable domain, with the rest looked up from reference TRBV11-2 and TRBJ2-1, is EAGVAQSPRYKIIEKRQSVAFWCNPISGHATLYWYQQILGQGPKLLIQFQNNGVVDDSQLPKDRFSAERLKGVDSTLKIQPAKLEDSAVYLCASSHSGGSYNEQFFGPGTRLTVL.